This T cell receptor beta chain was identified during a study of Ad26.COV2.S vaccination and SARS-CoV-2 variants. Germline V gives CDR1 SNHLY, CDR2 FYNNEI. The V gene lost 9 bases and the J gene lost 4 bases, with 15 bases spanning the gap. This CDR3 region has 13 residues. Described treatment: around 19 received Ad26.COV2.S at low or high dose, single or two shots; 5 received placebo; per-sample allocation not given. Samples analyzed were those drawn on day 63 after the first vaccine or placebo injection. Adults aged 18-55 years in Boston included the donor. Data came from immunoSEQ multiplex PCR; TCRdb stores just in-frame clones and leaves some out. The table lists roughly 700,000 clones, roughly 90% of them singletons.

The sequencing used peripheral blood, collected in a trial of Ad26.COV2.S vaccine versus placebo. J is TRBJ1-1 and V is TRBV2; D gene ambiguous. The TCR sequence derives from a person between 18 and 60 years old who received the Ad26.COV2.S COVID-19 vaccine or a placebo. CDR3 sequence (DNA): TGTGCCAGTTCTCTGGAGGGAGCCACTGAAGCTTTCTTT. Translation: CASSLEGATEAFF.